Listed here are 15 T cell receptor beta chains from one sample, sequenced in a study of blood T cell repertoires in COVID-19. Sequencing used immunoSEQ multiplex PCR; TCRdb keeps in-frame clones, though not all of them. The table includes some 110,000 clones, 75% to 90% detected once. The sample taken for sequencing was peripheral blood. These receptors all stem from a man aged 60 to 75 with acute or convalescent COVID-19.

The CDR3 here is CASSTPGGALEDTEAFF. CDR3 bases: TGCGCCAGCAGCACCCCCGGGGGGGCCCTTGAGGACACTGAAGCTTTCTTT. This chain links TRBV5-1 with TRBJ1-1, with D possibly being TRBD1 (6 bases). Trimming took 4 bases from V and 3 from J, leaving 22 bases between them. The CDR3 length is 17 residues. CDR1 and CDR2 from the germline V gene are SGHRS and YFSETQ. Supplemented by reference TRBV5-1 and TRBJ1-1, the full variable domain reads KAGVTQTPRYLIKTRGQQVTLSCSPISGHRSVSWYQQTPGQGLQFLFEYFSETQRNKGNFPGRFSGRQFSNSRSEMNVSTLELGDSALYLCASSTPGGALEDTEAFFGQGTRLTVV.

This chain joins TRBV28 and TRBJ2-6; 8 bases fit TRBD1. V was clipped by 2 bases and J by 4 bases; unmatched bases: 4. The CDR3 is 16 amino acids. Germline values: CDR1 MDHEN, CDR2 SYDVKM. The CDR3 protein is CASSLIRGRGANVLTF. As DNA, the CDR3 is TGTGCCAGCAGTTTAATCAGGGGGCGCGGGGCCAACGTCCTGACTTTC.

The genes are TRBV5-1 and TRBJ2-1, with D possibly being TRBD2 (5 bases). This CDR3 is 11 amino acids long. Trimming pared 7 bases from V and 8 bases from J, leaving 10 bases between. Germline V gives CDR1 SGHRS, CDR2 YFSETQ. CDR3 nucleotide sequence: TGCGCCAGCCGAGGGAATTATGAGCAGTTCTTC. As protein: CASRGNYEQFF.

The V gene is TRBV29-1, the J gene TRBJ2-1, with 7 bases aligning to TRBD2. V dropped 8 bases and J dropped 4; count of bases not matched to a gene: 14. Germline V gene lookup returns CDR1 SQVTM and CDR2 ANQGSEA. CDR3 length equals 15 residues. The chain's CDR3 is CSSRGAGARYNEQFF. The CDR3 bases are TGCAGCTCACGGGGCGCGGGAGCTCGTTACAATGAGCAGTTCTTC.

This chain joins TRBV4-1 and TRBJ2-3; possibly TRBD1 for D (6 bases). Trimming took off 2 bases at V and 1 base at J, with 13 bases between the two ends. The length of the CDR3 is 16 residues. CDR1 and CDR2 from the germline V gene are MGHRA and YSYEKL. The CDR3 reads CASSQKLRQGTDTQYF. DNA of the CDR3: TGCGCCAGCAGCCAAAAGTTGAGACAGGGCACAGATACGCAGTATTTT.

The J gene is TRBJ2-6, the V gene TRBV29-1, with D perhaps TRBD2 (6 bases). Germline V CDR1 and CDR2: SQVTM, ANQGSEA. V lost 6 bases to trimming and J lost 1 base, with 10 bases between them. The CDR3 consists of 14 residues. The DNA for the CDR3 is TGCAGCGTGGGAGGTTCATCTGGGGCCAACGTCCTGACTTTC. Its protein is CSVGGSSGANVLTF.

The chain combines TRBV4-3 with TRBJ1-1; no reliable D call. The V gene's germline CDR1 is LGHNA and CDR2 YSLEER. V lost 0 bases and J 4 bases, leaving 9 bases between the germline ends. The CDR3 contains 14 residues. The chain's CDR3 is CASSQDRRSTEAFF. For the CDR3, the DNA is TGCGCCAGCAGCCAAGATCGGCGGAGCACTGAAGCTTTCTTT.

CDR3 sequence reads: CASSQLPGTGDTEAFF. CDR3 coding DNA: TGCGCCAGCAGCCAATTACCCGGGACAGGGGATACTGAAGCTTTCTTT. The chain recombines TRBV4-1 with TRBJ1-1; TRBD1 aligns across 10 bases. The CDR3 is 16 amino acids. CDR1 MGHRA and CDR2 YSYEKL come from the germline V gene. Unmatched junction bases numbered 8, after V lost 2 bases and J lost 5 bases.

V and J are TRBV28 and TRBJ1-1; TRBD1 is a possible D gene (5 bases). The V gene lost 5 bases and the J gene lost 11 bases, with 24 bases spanning the gap. Germline V gene lookup returns CDR1 MDHEN and CDR2 SYDVKM. This CDR3 is built from 15 residues. The CDR3 DNA follows: TGTGCCAGCAGTCCCGTCGGGGGGGAGTTTATGCGGGCTTTCTTT. Its protein product is CASSPVGGEFMRAFF.

The chain joins TRBV24-1 to TRBJ2-1, with TRBD1 identical over 9 bases. The V gene end was trimmed by 5 bases and the J gene end by 8 bases; junction bases not matched to a gene: 6. Germline lookup yields CDR1 KGHDR and CDR2 SFDVKD. This CDR3 contains 14 residues. CDR3 residues: CATSGDRDIYEQFF. CDR3 nucleotide sequence: TGTGCCACCAGTGGGGACAGGGATATCTATGAGCAGTTCTTC.

The chain recombines TRBV14 with TRBJ1-1; D remains ambiguous. Germline assignment: CDR1 SGHDN and CDR2 FVKESK. The V gene lost 3 bases and the J gene lost 0 bases, with 5 bases spanning the gap. The CDR3 consists of 13 residues. The chain's CDR3 is CASSQALNTEAFF. CDR3 nucleotides: TGTGCCAGCAGCCAGGCTTTGAACACTGAAGCTTTCTTT.

This clone appeared a single time. The chain carries TRBV5-1 and TRBJ2-1; TRBD2 agrees at 7 bases. In germline, CDR1 is SGHRS, CDR2 YFSETQ. V was pared by 3 bases and J by 8 bases, with 14 bases of the junction left unmatched. CDR3 length: 16 residues. The CDR3 loop reads CASSSQSGNRRDEQFF. DNA of the CDR3: TGCGCCAGCAGCTCCCAAAGCGGGAACCGTAGAGATGAGCAGTTCTTC.

The chain carries TRBV10-3 and TRBJ1-5; TRBD1 aligns across 7 bases. The length of the CDR3 is 15 residues. The V gene's germline CDR1 is ENHRY and CDR2 SYGVKD. The J segment lost 4 bases and the V segment lost 10 bases, leaving 13 bases of the junction unmatched. The DNA for the CDR3 is TGTGCCACCCTGGACCGGGACAGACTAAATCAGCCCCAGCATTTT. It encodes CATLDRDRLNQPQHF.

This clone was recorded only once. The V and J genes are TRBV5-1 and TRBJ2-2; 7 bases line up with TRBD1. After removal of 3 bases from V and 4 bases from J, the junction contained 12 bases not matched to a gene. CDR3 length equals 17 residues. Germline V gives CDR1 SGHRS, CDR2 YFSETQ. CDR3 protein: CASSSRTLGQSTGELFF. The CDR3 DNA is TGCGCCAGCAGCTCGCGGACGCTGGGACAGAGCACCGGGGAGCTGTTTTTT.

The V and J genes are TRBV7-9 and TRBJ2-5; maybe TRBD2 (5 bases). The CDR3 runs 12 residues. CDR1 is SEHNR, CDR2 FQNEAQ, per germline (reference sequence). The V gene lost 5 bases and the J gene lost 4 bases, with 8 bases spanning the gap. The CDR3 loop is CASSDRGETQYF. The CDR3 DNA is TGTGCCAGCAGCGACCGGGGAGAGACCCAGTACTTC.